The 5 T cell receptor beta chains given below trace back to one sample, sequenced in a study of CD8 T cells in Susac syndrome. With random hexamers, reverse transcription was performed on about 0.45 to 1 ug of RNA. Each CDR3 protein is one row after TCRdb ran MiXCR on the immunoSEQ multiplex PCR reads. This table holds 130,000 or so distinct CDR3 sequences, around 94% found once. The sample comprised CD8+ T cells from PBMCs. The receptors come from a human donor with Susac syndrome.

The genes are TRBV30 and TRBJ1-2, with D unresolved. CDR1 is GTSNPN and CDR2 is SVGIG in the germline V gene (reference sequence). V shed 1 base and J shed 8 bases, with 11 bases lying between them. The CDR3 extends over 12 amino acids. The DNA of the CDR3 is TGTGCCTGGAGTGGGCGGTCGGGAGGCTACACCTTC. It is translated as CAWSGRSGGYTF.

The rearrangement joins TRBV7-9 to TRBJ1-6; TRBD1 matches 7 bases. The V gene's germline CDR1 is SEHNR and CDR2 FQNEAQ (reference sequence). Trimming took 7 bases from V and 14 from J; bases not matched to a gene: 17. CDR3 size: 15 residues. The CDR3 DNA reads as TGTGCCAGCACCGATCTGGACAGGCCTTTAGGGGCCCTCCACTTT. This encodes CASTDLDRPLGALHF.

Only a few counts were recorded for this clonotype. The chain has TRBV4-2 and TRBJ2-1, with 7 bases aligning to TRBD2. This CDR3 is 16 amino acids long. Germline lookup yields CDR1 LGHNA and CDR2 YNFKEQ. The junction had 2 bases not matched to a gene; V was cut back by 0 bases and J by 0 bases. The chain's CDR3 is CASSQERGSSYNEQFF. The DNA of the CDR3 is TGTGCCAGCAGCCAAGAGCGGGGGAGCTCCTACAATGAGCAGTTCTTC.

The V and J genes are TRBV4-2 and TRBJ1-4; D ambiguous. The CDR3 runs to 18 residues. The V gene's germline CDR1 is LGHNA and CDR2 YNFKEQ. The V end lost 0 bases, the J end lost 2 bases, and 16 bases lay between the germline ends. The CDR3 here is CASSQDPSELSTNEKLFF. In DNA form, the CDR3 reads TGTGCCAGCAGCCAAGATCCGAGCGAACTCTCGACTAATGAAAAACTGTTTTTT.

The V call is TRBV6-1, the J call TRBJ2-7, with D possibly TRBD1 on 5 matching bases. Germline V gene lookup returns CDR1 MNHNS and CDR2 SASEGT. The germline V and J ends were trimmed by 8 bases and 4 bases, with 18 bases remaining between them. CDR3 size: 14 residues. CDR3 sequence: CASEYMDNRYEQYF. The CDR3 region has the DNA TGTGCCAGCGAATACATGGACAATAGGTACGAGCAGTACTTC.